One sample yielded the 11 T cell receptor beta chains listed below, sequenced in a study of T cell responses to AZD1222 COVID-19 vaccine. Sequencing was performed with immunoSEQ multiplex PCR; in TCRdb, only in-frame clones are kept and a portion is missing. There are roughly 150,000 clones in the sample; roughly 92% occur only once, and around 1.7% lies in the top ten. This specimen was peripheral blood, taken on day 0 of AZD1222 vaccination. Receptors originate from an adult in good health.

In DNA, the CDR3 is TGTGCCAGTAGTCCCGGGGCGGGAGGGTTCACCGGGGAGCTGTTTTTT. It specifies CASSPGAGGFTGELFF. The chain couples TRBV19 to TRBJ2-2; TRBD2 matches 9 bases. This CDR3 is 16 amino acids long. Trimming at V came to 5 bases and at J to 4 bases, leaving 8 bases not matched to a gene. Germline-derived CDR1 and CDR2 are LNHDA and SQIVND (reference sequence).

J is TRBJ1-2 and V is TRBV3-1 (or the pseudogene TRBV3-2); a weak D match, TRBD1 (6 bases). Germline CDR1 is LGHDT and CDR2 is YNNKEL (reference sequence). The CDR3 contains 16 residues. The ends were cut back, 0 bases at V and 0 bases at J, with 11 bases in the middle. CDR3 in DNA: TGTGCCAGCAGCCAAGATATGAGACAGGCTAACTATGGCTACACCTTC. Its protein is CASSQDMRQANYGYTF.

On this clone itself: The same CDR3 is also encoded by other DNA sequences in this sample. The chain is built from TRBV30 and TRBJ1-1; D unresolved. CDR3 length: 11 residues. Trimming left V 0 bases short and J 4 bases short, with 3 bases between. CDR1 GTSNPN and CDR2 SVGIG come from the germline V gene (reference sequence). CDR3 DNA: TGTGCCTGGAGTGTGGGCACTGAAGCTTTCTTT. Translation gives CAWSVGTEAFF.

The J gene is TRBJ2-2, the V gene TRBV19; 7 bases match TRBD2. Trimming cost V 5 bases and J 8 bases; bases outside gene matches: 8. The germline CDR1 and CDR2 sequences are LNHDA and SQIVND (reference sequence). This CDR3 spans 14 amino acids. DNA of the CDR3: TGTGCCAGTAGTCTCTCGGGGAGGGTTGGGGAGCTGTTTTTT. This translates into CASSLSGRVGELFF. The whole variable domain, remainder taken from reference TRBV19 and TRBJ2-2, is DGGITQSPKYLFRKEGQNVTLSCEQNLNHDAMYWYRQDPGQGLRLIYYSQIVNDFQKGDIAEGYSVSREKKESFPLTVTSAQKNPTAFYLCASSLSGRVGELFFGEGSRLTVL.

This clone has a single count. CDR3 residues: CASSLVGGTYGYTF. The CDR3 nucleotides read TGTGCCAGCAGCTTAGTGGGCGGAACCTATGGCTACACCTTC. The V call is TRBV11-2, the J call TRBJ1-2; D gene uncertain. The V gene lost 1 base and the J gene lost 4 bases, with 10 bases spanning the gap. This CDR3 is built from 14 residues. Germline CDR1 is SGHAT and CDR2 is FQNNGV.

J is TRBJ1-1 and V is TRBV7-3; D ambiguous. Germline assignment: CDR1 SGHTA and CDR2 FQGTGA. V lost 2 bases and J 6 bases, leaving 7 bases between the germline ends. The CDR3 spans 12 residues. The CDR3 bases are TGTGCCAGCAGCTTAGACGGTGCTGAAGCTTTCTTT. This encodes CASSLDGAEAFF.

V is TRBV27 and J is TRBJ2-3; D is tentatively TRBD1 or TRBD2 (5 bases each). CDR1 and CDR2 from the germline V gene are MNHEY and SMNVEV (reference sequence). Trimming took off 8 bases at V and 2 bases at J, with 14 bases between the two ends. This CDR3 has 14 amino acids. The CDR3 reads CASRRDGYTDTQYF. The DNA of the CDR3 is TGTGCCAGCCGCAGGGACGGTTACACAGATACGCAGTATTTT.

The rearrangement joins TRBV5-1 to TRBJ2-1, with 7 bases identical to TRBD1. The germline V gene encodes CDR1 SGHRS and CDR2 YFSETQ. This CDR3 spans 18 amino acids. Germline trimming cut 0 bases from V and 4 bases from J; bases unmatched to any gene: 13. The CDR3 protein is CASSLAGTASGFYNEQFF. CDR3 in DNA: TGCGCCAGCAGCTTGGCAGGGACAGCGTCCGGCTTTTACAATGAGCAGTTCTTC.

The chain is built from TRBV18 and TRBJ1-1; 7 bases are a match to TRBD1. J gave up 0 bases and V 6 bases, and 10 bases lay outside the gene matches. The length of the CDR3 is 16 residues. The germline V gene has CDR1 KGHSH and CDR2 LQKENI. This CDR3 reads CASSLGTVNLNTEAFF. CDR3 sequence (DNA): TGTGCCAGCTCGCTCGGGACAGTCAATCTGAACACTGAAGCTTTCTTT.

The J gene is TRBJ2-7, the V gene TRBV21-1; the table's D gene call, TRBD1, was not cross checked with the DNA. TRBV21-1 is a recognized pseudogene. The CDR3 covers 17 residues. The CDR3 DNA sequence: TGTGCCAGCAGCAAAAAGGTGGGACAGGGGCTCTACGACGAGCAGTACTTC. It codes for CASSKKVGQGLYDEQYF.

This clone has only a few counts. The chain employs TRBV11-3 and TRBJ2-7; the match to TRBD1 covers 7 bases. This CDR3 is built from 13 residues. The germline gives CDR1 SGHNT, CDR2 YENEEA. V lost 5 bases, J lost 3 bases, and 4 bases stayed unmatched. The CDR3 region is CASSLRQGYEQYF. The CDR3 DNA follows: TGTGCCAGCAGCCTCCGACAGGGCTACGAGCAGTACTTC.